These 24 T cell receptor beta chains were sequenced from one sample in a study of shared clonotypes between healthy human individuals. Some clones are missing from TCRdb's copy, which holds only in-frame ones; the method was immunoSEQ multiplex PCR. The sample carries some 1,400,000 clones, roughly 96% recorded once. The sequenced sample consisted of naive CD4+ T cells sorted from blood. Subset of the sample: CD45RA+ positively selected. The source is a man younger than 40 in good health.

The chain employs TRBV5-1 and TRBJ2-7; 11 bases are shared with TRBD2. The germline CDR1 and CDR2 sequences are SGHRS and YFSETQ. V lost 4 bases, J lost 5 bases, and 8 bases stayed unmatched. The CDR3 is 15 amino acids. In DNA form, the CDR3 reads TGCGCCAGCAGCCTTATACTAGCGGGAGCAAACGAGCAGTACTTC. It yields the protein CASSLILAGANEQYF.

The chain recombines TRBV27 with TRBJ2-6, with 9 bases fitting TRBD1. V gave up 6 bases and J gave up 1 base; unmatched junction bases: 7. Germline CDR1 and CDR2: MNHEY and SMNVEV (reference sequence). This CDR3 spans 17 amino acids. CDR3 nucleotides: TGTGCCAGCAGCTTGGGACAGGGAGGTTCTGGGGCCAACGTCCTGACTTTC. This gives the protein CASSLGQGGSGANVLTF.

The chain carries TRBV9 and TRBJ2-1, with 9 bases that match TRBD1. The CDR3 length is 14 residues. The V gene end was trimmed by 4 bases and the J gene end by 7 bases; junction bases not matched to a gene: 6. The germline gives CDR1 SGDLS, CDR2 YYNGEE. The CDR3 coding sequence is TGTGCCAGCAGCCCGGGACAGGGTACGAATGAGCAGTTCTTC. It codes for CASSPGQGTNEQFF.

The J gene is TRBJ2-5, the V gene TRBV6-6; possible D gene TRBD2, 6 bases. V lost 1 base and J lost 2, with 11 bases in between. CDR1 and CDR2 from the germline V gene are MNHNY and SVGAGI (reference sequence). The CDR3 spans 15 residues. The CDR3 DNA sequence: TGTGCCAGCAGTTACTGGCGGGAACAACAAGAGACCCAGTACTTC. Translating gives CASSYWREQQETQYF.

V gene TRBV18 combines with J gene TRBJ2-5, with 7 positions matching TRBD2. The CDR3 length is 14 residues. Germline lookup yields CDR1 KGHSH and CDR2 LQKENI. The V gene end was trimmed by 6 bases and the J gene end by 5 bases; junction bases not matched to a gene: 9. The CDR3 reads CASSSLASDETQYF. The CDR3 DNA sequence: TGTGCCAGCTCGTCACTAGCGTCGGACGAGACCCAGTACTTC.

The gene calls are TRBV6-5 and TRBJ2-7, with TRBD1 identical over 9 bases. In germline, CDR1 is MNHEY, CDR2 SVGAGI. The CDR3 has 13 amino acids. The junction had 6 bases not matched to a gene; V was cut back by 7 bases and J by 5 bases. CDR3 residues: CASTDRGSHEQYF. Written as DNA, the CDR3 is TGTGCCAGCACCGACAGGGGGTCGCACGAGCAGTACTTC.

The gene calls are TRBV7-2 and TRBJ1-1; D call uncertain. Trimming pared 3 bases from V and 4 bases from J, leaving 12 bases between. This CDR3 has 14 residues. The V gene's germline CDR1 is SGHTA and CDR2 FQGNSA. This CDR3 reads CASSFSGMSTEAFF. CDR3 nucleotides: TGTGCCAGCAGCTTTAGTGGGATGAGCACTGAAGCTTTCTTT.

The rearrangement joins TRBV19 to TRBJ2-2, with 7 bases aligning to TRBD1. This CDR3 is built from 16 residues. V lost 4 bases, J lost 4 bases, and 9 bases stayed unmatched. Germline CDR1 and CDR2: LNHDA and SQIVND (reference sequence). The CDR3 DNA follows: TGTGCCAGTAGTACCCCGACAGGGATGAGCACCGGGGAGCTGTTTTTT. Its translation: CASSTPTGMSTGELFF.

The V call is TRBV11-2, the J call TRBJ2-3; tentatively, D is TRBD2 (5 bases). Trimming left V 0 bases short and J 2 bases short, with 18 bases between. CDR1 SGHAT and CDR2 FQNNGV come from the germline V gene. The CDR3 runs 18 residues. The CDR3 coding sequence is TGTGCCAGCAGCTTAGAGCAACCTGAGGGCAGGATCACAGATACGCAGTATTTT. This encodes CASSLEQPEGRITDTQYF.

This chain links TRBV5-4 with TRBJ2-1; tentatively, D is TRBD1 (5 bases). Germline CDR1 SGHNT, CDR2 YYREEE (reference sequence). With 3 bases removed from V and 1 base from J, the gap between germline ends came to 11 bases. This CDR3 contains 15 residues. DNA for the CDR3: TGTGCCAGCAGCTCCGGAACAGGATCCTACAATGAGCAGTTCTTC. The encoded protein is CASSSGTGSYNEQFF. Variable domain in full (rest from reference TRBV5-4 and TRBJ2-1): ETGVTQSPTHLIKTRGQQVTLRCSSQSGHNTVSWYQQALGQGPQFIFQYYREEENGRGNFPPRFSGLQFPNYSSELNVNALELDDSALYLCASSSGTGSYNEQFFGPGTRLTVL.

This clone was counted once. V gene TRBV9 combines with J gene TRBJ1-3; 7 bases fit TRBD1. The ends lost 3 bases at V and 2 bases at J; junction bases unmatched: 5. This CDR3 spans 15 amino acids. Germline V CDR1 and CDR2: SGDLS, YYNGEE. The CDR3 sequence is CASSATGTAGNTIYF. In DNA, the CDR3 is TGTGCCAGCAGCGCGACCGGGACAGCTGGAAACACCATATATTTT. Based on the CDR3 plus reference TRBV9 and TRBJ1-3, the full variable domain is DSGVTQTPKHLITATGQRVTLRCSPRSGDLSVYWYQQSLDQGLQFLIQYYNGEERAKGNILERFSAQQFPDLHSELNLSSLELGDSALYFCASSATGTAGNTIYFGEGSWLTVV.

Remarks on this clone: Additional DNA sequences in this sample encode the identical CDR3. V and J are TRBV28 and TRBJ2-7, with D hard to call. The V end was cut by 6 bases, the J end by 3 bases, with 9 bases between. The CDR3 is made up of 12 amino acids. Germline V gene lookup returns CDR1 MDHEN and CDR2 SYDVKM. CDR3 amino acids: CASSPPGYEQYF. In nucleotides, the CDR3 is TGTGCCAGCAGCCCCCCAGGCTACGAGCAGTACTTC.

This clone was observed a single time. The chain couples TRBV2 to TRBJ2-1, with TRBD2 identical over 11 bases. Germline CDR1 is SNHLY and CDR2 is FYNNEI. The CDR3 is 16 amino acids. J gave up 9 bases and V 5 bases, and 12 bases lay outside the gene matches. CDR3 DNA sequence: TGTGCCAGCAGTAGTGGCTCACTAGCGGGAGCCGCTGAGCAGTTCTTC. Translated: CASSSGSLAGAAEQFF.

The chain recombines TRBV27 with TRBJ2-7; TRBD1 matches at 12 bases. Trimming at V came to 9 bases and at J to 6 bases, leaving 9 bases not matched to a gene. From germline, CDR1 is MNHEY and CDR2 SMNVEV (reference sequence). The CDR3 totals 14 residues. The CDR3 protein is CARNLRDRGLEQYF. The DNA of the CDR3 is TGTGCCAGGAACCTCCGGGACAGGGGGCTCGAGCAGTACTTC.

The chain is built from TRBV19 and TRBJ2-3; perhaps TRBD1 as D (6 bases). The CDR3 is 13 amino acids. Looked up from germline, CDR1 is LNHDA and CDR2 is SQIVND (reference sequence). With 4 bases removed from V and 7 bases from J, the gap between germline ends came to 12 bases. CDR3 amino acids: CASSTGQHYTQYF. For the CDR3, the DNA is TGTGCCAGTAGTACTGGACAGCACTATACGCAGTATTTT.

The chain is built from TRBV28 and TRBJ2-7; 9 nucleotides match TRBD2. CDR1 is MDHEN and CDR2 is SYDVKM in the germline V gene. With V trimmed by 2 bases and J by 0 bases, 14 bases remained unmatched. The CDR3 consists of 19 residues. For the CDR3, the DNA is TGTGCCAGCAGTTTAGGTGGCCACATGGGTAGCGGGAGCTCCTACGAGCAGTACTTC. It encodes CASSLGGHMGSGSSYEQYF. Filled out from reference TRBV28 and TRBJ2-7, the complete variable domain reads DVKVTQSSRYLVKRTGEKVFLECVQDMDHENMFWYRQDPGLGLRLIYFSYDVKMKEKGDIPEGYSVSREKKERFSLILESASTNQTSMYLCASSLGGHMGSGSSYEQYFGPGTRLTVT.

The CDR3 DNA reads as TGTGCCAGCTCACCACTGCCCGATGAACAAGAGACCCAGTACTTC. This translates into CASSPLPDEQETQYF. The V and J genes are TRBV18 and TRBJ2-5; D gene ambiguous. Deletions cut 1 base from V and 2 bases from J, with 11 bases between. Germline CDR1 and CDR2: KGHSH and LQKENI. The CDR3 length is 15 residues. Full variable domain (rest looked up from reference TRBV18 and TRBJ2-5): NAGVMQNPRHLVRRRGQEARLRCSPMKGHSHVYWYRQLPEEGLKFMVYLQKENIIDESGMPKERFSAEFPKEGPSILRIQQVVRGDSAAYFCASSPLPDEQETQYFGPGTRLLVL.

V usage is TRBV9 and J usage is TRBJ1-5; D gene uncertain. Per the germline V gene, CDR1 is SGDLS and CDR2 is YYNGEE. The CDR3 is 14 amino acids. V was clipped by 0 bases and J by 3 bases, with 7 bases between them. The DNA of the CDR3 is TGTGCCAGCAGCGTAGAGGGAAACAATCAGCCCCAGCATTTT. Amino acids: CASSVEGNNQPQHF.

The chain is built from TRBV11-2 and TRBJ2-7, with TRBD1 as a possible D gene (6 bases). The CDR3 runs to 17 residues. Germline V gives CDR1 SGHAT, CDR2 FQNNGV. V lost 2 bases, J lost 2 bases, and 19 bases lay in between. The chain's CDR3 is CASSLLGGQGRTYEQYF. CDR3 DNA: TGTGCCAGCAGCTTACTAGGTGGGCAGGGGCGGACCTACGAGCAGTACTTC.

This rearrangement joins TRBV5-1 to TRBJ2-3, with TRBD2 matching 15 bases. CDR1 and CDR2 (germline): SGHRS, YFSETQ. The CDR3 has 17 amino acids. The J segment lost 4 bases and the V segment lost 3 bases, leaving 6 bases of the junction unmatched. CDR3 sequence reads: CASSSRTSGRASDTQYF. The CDR3 nucleotides are TGCGCCAGCAGCTCCCGGACTAGCGGGAGGGCCTCAGATACGCAGTATTTT.

This chain uses TRBV18 with TRBJ2-2, with 7 bases lining up with TRBD1. CDR3 size: 16 residues. V lost 2 bases, J lost 1 base, and 4 bases stayed unmatched. Germline V lookup: CDR1 KGHSH, CDR2 LQKENI. CDR3 DNA sequence: TGTGCCAGCTCACCAGCGACAGGGAGGAACACCGGGGAGCTGTTTTTT. This translates into CASSPATGRNTGELFF.

The V gene is TRBV10-2, the J gene TRBJ2-5; D remains unclear. The V and J ends lost 3 bases and 4 bases respectively, with 9 bases between them. Germline CDR1 and CDR2: WSHSY and SAAADI. The CDR3 extends over 13 amino acids. The CDR3 region has the DNA TGCGCCAGCAGTGATCAAATCTTAGAGACCCAGTACTTC. This sequence encodes CASSDQILETQYF.

The V call is TRBV7-3, the J call TRBJ2-3; D is perhaps TRBD1 (6 bases). The V gene lost 4 bases and the J gene lost 4 bases, with 12 bases spanning the gap. This CDR3 has 14 residues. The germline V gene has CDR1 SGHTA and CDR2 FQGTGA. The CDR3 region has the DNA TGTGCCAGCAGCTCAGGGGTGAGGGCAGATACGCAGTATTTT. Encoded protein: CASSSGVRADTQYF.

The genes are TRBV28 and TRBJ2-7; TRBD1 matches at 12 bases. Germline lookup yields CDR1 MDHEN and CDR2 SYDVKM. The CDR3 extends over 16 amino acids. V shed 6 bases, J shed 3 bases, and the junction held 9 bases outside the gene matches. Here the CDR3 reads CASRRTGTGGVYEQYF. For the CDR3, the DNA is TGTGCCAGCAGACGCACCGGGACAGGGGGCGTCTACGAGCAGTACTTC.